These 32 T cell receptor beta chains were all obtained from the same sample, sequenced in a study of cytomegalovirus exposure and HLA in healthy donors. The PCR made use of 60 Vbeta and 13 Jbeta primers. The protocol was immunoSEQ multiplex PCR, while the TCRdb copy is restricted to in-frame clones and leaves out a portion. The table lists approximately 110,000 clones, 65% to 85% of them singletons. Sequencing was done on a sample of PBMCs. These receptors all stem from a middle-aged man in good health and CMV-seronegative.

This clone appeared a few times. V and J are TRBV4-3 and TRBJ2-3; TRBD2 aligns across 7 bases. The CDR3 has 16 amino acids. The trim removed 0 bases at V and 3 bases at J, leaving 6 bases unmatched. Germline V gene sequence: CDR1 LGHNA, CDR2 YSLEER. The CDR3 spells CASSQDHGTTTDTQYF. The CDR3 nucleotides read TGCGCCAGCAGCCAAGATCACGGGACTACTACAGATACGCAGTATTTT.

As concerns this clone: One end of the junction fails to match germline, which may point to a read error. The chain combines TRBV4-2 with TRBJ2-7, with TRBD2 matching over 11 bases. In germline, CDR1 is LGHNA, CDR2 YNFKEQ. The CDR3 spans 13 residues. The CDR3 reads CASSQETSGVPDF. DNA of the CDR3: TGTGCCAGCAGCCAAGAGACTAGCGGGGTCCCCGATTTC.

The chain joins TRBV2 to TRBJ2-5, with 7 bases aligning to TRBD1. This CDR3 is 15 amino acids long. V trimming: 6 bases; J trimming: 1 base; junction bases outside the gene matches: 8. From germline, CDR1 is SNHLY and CDR2 FYNNEI. This chain's CDR3 is CASRSWAGGQETQYF. The CDR3 DNA reads TGTGCCAGCAGAAGTTGGGCAGGGGGCCAAGAGACCCAGTACTTC.

The chain employs TRBV6-6 and TRBJ1-1; D gene uncertain. The V end lost 7 bases, the J end lost 7 bases, and 16 bases lay between the germline ends. The CDR3 covers 13 residues. Germline values: CDR1 MNHNY, CDR2 SVGAGI (reference sequence). CDR3 sequence: CASTSTHVGEAFF. The CDR3 bases are TGTGCCAGCACCTCCACTCATGTTGGTGAAGCTTTCTTT.

This chain connects TRBV28 to TRBJ1-6; D not resolved. V was trimmed by 7 bases and J by 8 bases, leaving 15 bases between them. Germline V gives CDR1 MDHEN, CDR2 SYDVKM. This CDR3 spans 14 amino acids. The DNA for the CDR3 is TGTGCCAGCACCCTTTATCCAGGTGATTCACCCCTCCACTTT. The encoded protein is CASTLYPGDSPLHF.

The CDR3 sequence: CASRSRPGTGADRGEKLFF. In DNA, the CDR3 is TGCGCCAGCAGGAGTCGACCCGGGACAGGGGCAGATCGCGGTGAAAAACTGTTTTTT. The V and J genes are TRBV5-1 and TRBJ1-4, with 10 bases lining up with TRBD1. CDR1 is SGHRS, CDR2 YFSETQ, per germline. The CDR3 extends over 19 amino acids. V lost 5 bases and J lost 7; bases outside the gene matches: 20.

The chain has TRBV9 and TRBJ1-1, with unresolved D. The CDR3 is 14 residues long. V was cut by 3 bases and J by 3 bases, with 12 bases left in between. Germline-derived CDR1 and CDR2 are SGDLS and YYNGEE. CDR3 protein: CASSEFGSDTEAFF. DNA for the CDR3: TGTGCCAGCAGCGAATTCGGGAGCGACACTGAAGCTTTCTTT.

This rearrangement joins TRBV29-1 to TRBJ2-2, with 12 positions matching TRBD2. With 8 bases clipped from V and 5 bases from J, the junction kept 6 bases outside the gene matches. The CDR3 extends over 14 amino acids. Per germline, CDR1 SQVTM and CDR2 ANQGSEA. The CDR3 sequence: CSSRLAGETGELFF. For the CDR3, the DNA is TGCAGCTCCCGACTAGCGGGAGAAACCGGGGAGCTGTTTTTT.

The chain couples TRBV2 to TRBJ1-3, with 7 bases identical to TRBD1. V shed 6 bases and J 9 bases; nucleotides not matched to a gene: 14. The CDR3 totals 15 residues. Germline V gene sequence: CDR1 SNHLY, CDR2 FYNNEI. The CDR3 DNA reads TGTGCCAGCAGCTCGACAGGGTTAATGGCGGGCACCATATATTTT. The encoded protein is CASSSTGLMAGTIYF.

In regard to this clone: A read error may account for a junction end that differs from germline. The rearrangement uses TRBV7-9 and TRBJ2-1; D is undetermined. Germline CDR1 SEHNR, CDR2 FQNEAQ (reference sequence). The CDR3 runs to 17 residues. CDR3 sequence (DNA): TGTTCCAGCAGCTTAAAGTTGCGCGGAGCCTCTTACAATGAGCAGTTCTTC. This encodes CSSSLKLRGASYNEQFF.

This sequence joins TRBV5-6 and TRBJ2-5; 10 nucleotides agree with TRBD1. This CDR3 has 15 amino acids. The germline CDR1 and CDR2 sequences are SGHDT and YYEEEE. Germline trimming cut 1 base from V and 4 bases from J; bases unmatched to any gene: 4. The CDR3 loop is CASSLQTGGRETQYF. Written as DNA, the CDR3 is TGTGCCAGCAGCTTGCAGACAGGGGGCAGAGAGACCCAGTACTTC. Filled out from reference TRBV5-6 and TRBJ2-5, the complete variable domain reads DAGVTQSPTHLIKTRGQQVTLRCSPKSGHDTVSWYQQALGQGPQFIFQYYEEEERQRGNFPDRFSGHQFPNYSSELNVNALLLGDSALYLCASSLQTGGRETQYFGPGTRLLVL.

The chain combines TRBV5-1 with TRBJ1-1; D gene uncertain. Germline V CDR1 and CDR2: SGHRS, YFSETQ. V was shortened by 0 bases and J by 1 base, with 4 bases between the two germline ends. There are 13 residues in the CDR3. CDR3 coding DNA: TGCGCCAGCAGCTTGGACAGGAACACTGAAGCTTTCTTT. It specifies CASSLDRNTEAFF.

The V gene is TRBV19, the J gene TRBJ2-1, with D maybe TRBD2 (5 bases). The V end lost 0 bases, the J end lost 9 bases, and 9 bases lay between the germline ends. The CDR3 has 13 amino acids. Germline V gives CDR1 LNHDA, CDR2 SQIVND (reference sequence). The CDR3 coding sequence is TGTGCCAGTAGTATAGAATGGGCGGGTGAGCAGTTCTTC. Protein product: CASSIEWAGEQFF.

This clone was found a few times. The chain recombines TRBV29-1 with TRBJ1-4; D not resolved. CDR1 and CDR2 (germline): SQVTM, ANQGSEA. Trimming took 7 bases from V and 1 from J, leaving 10 bases between them. The CDR3 loop spans 13 amino acids. The chain's CDR3 is CSAAPGTNEKLFF. The CDR3 bases are TGCAGCGCCGCCCCGGGAACTAATGAAAAACTGTTTTTT.

The CDR3 coding sequence is TGTGCCAGCAGTCCGAGGACGGGGGTAGGCACCGGGGAGCTGTTTTTT. Protein sequence: CASSPRTGVGTGELFF. The gene calls are TRBV28 and TRBJ2-2, with a weak D call TRBD2 (6 bases). The CDR3 is made up of 16 amino acids. In germline, CDR1 is MDHEN, CDR2 SYDVKM. V lost 5 bases and J 4 bases, leaving 17 bases between the germline ends.

The chain is built from TRBV28 and TRBJ2-7; 9 nucleotides line up with TRBD2. The V gene's germline CDR1 is MDHEN and CDR2 SYDVKM. V lost 7 bases to trimming and J lost 3 bases; unmatched junction nucleotides: 4. CDR3 size: 13 residues. DNA of the CDR3: TGTGCCAGCACTAGCGGGAAGGGCTACGAGCAGTACTTC. Its translation: CASTSGKGYEQYF.

This sequence joins TRBV5-1 and TRBJ2-7; D gene uncertain. V lost 3 bases to trimming and J lost 2 bases, with 12 bases between them. Germline-derived CDR1 and CDR2 are SGHRS and YFSETQ. This CDR3 has 14 residues. The CDR3 sequence: CASSYSAPAYEQYF. Written as DNA, the CDR3 is TGCGCCAGCAGCTACTCTGCTCCCGCCTACGAGCAGTACTTC. Full variable domain (outside the CDR3, taken from reference TRBV5-1 and TRBJ2-7): KAGVTQTPRYLIKTRGQQVTLSCSPISGHRSVSWYQQTPGQGLQFLFEYFSETQRNKGNFPGRFSGRQFSNSRSEMNVSTLELGDSALYLCASSYSAPAYEQYFGPGTRLTVT.

The CDR3 loop reads CASRTGGSGNTIYF. DNA for the CDR3: TGTGCCAGCAGGACAGGGGGCTCTGGAAACACCATATATTTT. The chain joins TRBV2 to TRBJ1-3; 9 positions agree with TRBD1. The CDR3 has 14 residues. Germline V gene lookup returns CDR1 SNHLY and CDR2 FYNNEI. J gave up 0 bases and V 6 bases, and 0 bases lay outside the gene matches.

The rearrangement joins TRBV7-6 to TRBJ1-4, with D tentatively TRBD1 (5 bases). CDR3 size: 14 residues. The V gene's germline CDR1 is SGHVS and CDR2 FNYEAQ. Trimming took 1 base from V and 7 from J, leaving 10 bases between them. The CDR3 sequence: CASSLVAGREKLFF. Written as DNA, the CDR3 is TGTGCCAGCAGCTTAGTTGCAGGGCGTGAAAAACTGTTTTTT.

V usage is TRBV30 and J usage is TRBJ1-2; D is uncertain. The CDR3 is made up of 13 amino acids. Looked up from germline, CDR1 is GTSNPN and CDR2 is SVGIG (reference sequence). V was cut by 2 bases and J by 3 bases, with 10 bases left in between. The CDR3 protein is CAWSRGADYGYTF. The CDR3 coding sequence is TGTGCCTGGAGTCGGGGTGCGGACTATGGCTACACCTTC. Full variable domain (rest looked up from reference TRBV30 and TRBJ1-2): SQTIHQWPATLVQPVGSPLSLECTVEGTSNPNLYWYRQAAGRGLQLLFYSVGIGQISSEVPQNLSASRPQDRQFILSSKKLLLSDSGFYLCAWSRGADYGYTFGSGTRLTVV.

This clone came up a few times. This chain links TRBV6-5 with TRBJ1-4; a possible D gene is TRBD1 (6 bases). This CDR3 is built from 14 residues. Germline CDR1 reads MNHEY; CDR2 reads SVGAGI. V shed 6 bases and J shed 3 bases, with 11 bases lying between them. The CDR3 DNA follows: TGTGCCAGCAGGAAGGACAGCCCTAATGAAAAACTGTTTTTT. Translation: CASRKDSPNEKLFF.

The chain employs TRBV28 and TRBJ1-2; D is possibly TRBD1 (6 bases). The CDR3 extends over 15 amino acids. V lost 1 base and J lost 8, with 17 bases in between. Germline values: CDR1 MDHEN, CDR2 SYDVKM. The CDR3 coding sequence is TGTGCCAGCAGTTTATATAGAAGGACAGCTGAAGGCTACACCTTC. Its protein product is CASSLYRRTAEGYTF.

The chain links TRBV7-6 to TRBJ2-3; 10 bases align to TRBD2. The junction had 6 bases not matched to a gene; V was cut back by 6 bases and J by 0 bases. CDR3 size: 16 residues. The germline V gene encodes CDR1 SGHVS and CDR2 FNYEAQ. The CDR3 sequence: CASSFWTSGSTDTQYF. CDR3 coding DNA: TGTGCCAGCAGTTTTTGGACTAGCGGAAGCACAGATACGCAGTATTTT.

This clone was recorded only once. J is TRBJ2-6 and V is TRBV19; tentatively, D is TRBD2 (5 bases). V dropped 7 bases and J dropped 4 bases, with 14 bases sitting between them. This CDR3 region has 15 residues. Germline V gives CDR1 LNHDA, CDR2 SQIVND (reference sequence). In DNA, the CDR3 is TGTGCCAGTACCGGGGTTCACTCGGGGGCCAACGTCCTGACTTTC. Protein: CASTGVHSGANVLTF.

V gene TRBV5-6 combines with J gene TRBJ1-6; weak D call: TRBD1 (5 bases). V was shortened by 4 bases and J by 10 bases, with 18 bases between the two germline ends. Germline CDR1 reads SGHDT; CDR2 reads YYEEEE. CDR3 length equals 15 residues. CDR3 sequence (DNA): TGTGCCAGCAGCCGGGAGCCGGCAGGGCGATCACCCCTCCACTTT. Encoded protein: CASSREPAGRSPLHF. The complete variable domain, with remaining parts taken from reference TRBV5-6 and TRBJ1-6, reads DAGVTQSPTHLIKTRGQQVTLRCSPKSGHDTVSWYQQALGQGPQFIFQYYEEEERQRGNFPDRFSGHQFPNYSSELNVNALLLGDSALYLCASSREPAGRSPLHFGNGTRLTVT.

This clone occurred a few times. The rearrangement uses TRBV2 and TRBJ1-5; a weak D match, TRBD1 (5 bases). The germline CDR1 and CDR2 sequences are SNHLY and FYNNEI. V shed 6 bases and J shed 0 bases, with 12 bases lying between them. The CDR3 spans 15 residues. The DNA of the CDR3 is TGTGCCAGCAGCGGTCGCAGGGTTAGCAATCAGCCCCAGCATTTT. Translation: CASSGRRVSNQPQHF.

V is TRBV7-2 and J is TRBJ2-1; D ambiguous. V dropped 3 bases and J dropped 0 bases, with 12 bases sitting between them. The CDR3 contains 16 residues. Germline-derived CDR1 and CDR2 are SGHTA and FQGNSA. The CDR3 bases are TGTGCCAGCAGCTTTGGCTCCTCCTCCTCCTACAATGAGCAGTTCTTC. This translates into CASSFGSSSSYNEQFF.

In its sample, this clone was seen once. The rearrangement joins TRBV23-1 to TRBJ2-3; 7 bases align to TRBD1. TRBV23-1 falls under the ORF class, with uncertain function. The CDR3 spans 18 residues. The V gene end was trimmed by 4 bases and the J gene end by 6 bases; junction bases not matched to a gene: 19. The CDR3 DNA sequence: TGCGCCAGCAGTCGAGGAGGCAGGGGGACCAAATCGGCTGATACGCAGTATTTT. Its protein product is CASSRGGRGTKSADTQYF.

This sequence joins TRBV6-6 and TRBJ2-7; possible D gene TRBD1, 5 bases. V was shortened by 5 bases and J by 5 bases, with 13 bases between the two germline ends. Germline CDR1 MNHNY, CDR2 SVGAGI (reference sequence). The CDR3 has 13 amino acids. The chain's CDR3 is CASSGAAAHEQYF. The CDR3, as DNA: TGTGCCAGCAGTGGGGCGGCTGCCCACGAGCAGTACTTC.

The gene calls are TRBV5-4 and TRBJ2-3; D might be TRBD2 (6 bases). CDR1 is SGHNT, CDR2 YYREEE, per germline (reference sequence). V shed 5 bases and J shed 0 bases, with 16 bases lying between them. The CDR3 is 16 amino acids. DNA of the CDR3: TGTGCCAGCAGGTCTACCGGGGGACTGAGCACAGATACGCAGTATTTT. It specifies CASRSTGGLSTDTQYF.

The rearrangement joins TRBV11-3 to TRBJ2-3; D is possibly TRBD1 (5 bases). CDR3 length: 13 amino acids. Per germline, CDR1 SGHNT and CDR2 YENEEA. Deletions cut 5 bases from V and 3 bases from J, with 9 bases between. The chain's CDR3 is CASSKRQTDTQYF. As DNA, the CDR3 is TGTGCCAGCAGCAAAAGACAGACAGATACGCAGTATTTT.

Only a few counts were recorded for this clone. The J gene is TRBJ2-4, the V gene TRBV29-1; 7 bases align to TRBD2. The V gene's germline CDR1 is SQVTM and CDR2 ANQGSEA. The length of the CDR3 is 19 residues. V lost 8 bases, J lost 0 bases, and 22 bases stayed unmatched. The CDR3 loop reads CSPRSGGGREVEAKNIQYF. The CDR3 DNA follows: TGCAGCCCACGTTCTGGGGGGGGTCGAGAGGTGGAAGCCAAAAACATTCAGTACTTC.